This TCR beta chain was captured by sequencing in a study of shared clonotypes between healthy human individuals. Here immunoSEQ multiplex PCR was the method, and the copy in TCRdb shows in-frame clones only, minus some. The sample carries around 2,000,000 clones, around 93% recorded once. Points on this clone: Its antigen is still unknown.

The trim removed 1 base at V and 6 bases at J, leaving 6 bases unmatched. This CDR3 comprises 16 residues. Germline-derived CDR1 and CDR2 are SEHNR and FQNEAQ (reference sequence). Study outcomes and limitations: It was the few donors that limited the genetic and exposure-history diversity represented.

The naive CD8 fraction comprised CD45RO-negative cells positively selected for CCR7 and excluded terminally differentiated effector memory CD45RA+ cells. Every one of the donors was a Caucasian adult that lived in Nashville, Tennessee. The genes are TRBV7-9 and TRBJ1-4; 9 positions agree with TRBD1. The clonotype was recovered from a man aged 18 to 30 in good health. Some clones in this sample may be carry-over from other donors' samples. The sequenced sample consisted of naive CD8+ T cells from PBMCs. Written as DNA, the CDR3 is TGTGCCAGCAGCTTAGGTGGGACAGGGTGGTATGAAAAACTGTTTTTT. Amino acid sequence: CASSLGGTGWYEKLFF.